The clone carrying this T cell receptor (beta chain) came up a few times. These data belong to a study of blood T cell repertoires in COVID-19. Germline lookup yields CDR1 SGHVS and CDR2 FQNEAQ. Germline trimming cut 5 bases from V and 2 bases from J; bases unmatched to any gene: 9. The CDR3 loop spans 16 amino acids. Generated by immunoSEQ multiplex PCR, the TCRdb table keeps only in-frame clones and is missing some. The repertoire holds 60,000 to 75,000 clones, with 70% to 90% as singletons. The sequencing sample was made of peripheral blood. J is TRBJ2-7 and V is TRBV7-8, with 10 bases aligning to TRBD2. The source of this sequence is a human donor in a cohort sampled during active COVID-19. The CDR3 loop reads CASSHSWTSGTYEQYF. The CDR3 DNA follows: TGTGCCAGCAGCCACTCCTGGACTAGCGGAACCTACGAGCAGTACTTC. Full variable domain (remainder filled in from reference TRBV7-8 and TRBJ2-7): GAGVSQSPRYKVAKRGQDVALRCDPISGHVSLFWYQQALGQGPEFLTYFQNEAQLDKSGLPSDRFFAERPEGSVSTLKIQRTQQEDSAVYLCASSHSWTSGTYEQYFGPGTRLTVT.